The rows below give T cell receptor beta chains drawn from one sample of a study of shared T cell receptors in the human thymus. The data were produced by immunoSEQ multiplex PCR, yet TCRdb's version contains in-frame clones alone and is incomplete. The table has about 660,000 clones, around 87% seen once. This sample also appeared in a second study, on human thymus T cells.

The specimen sequenced was thymocytes. The receptors stem from a boy under two years old with a congenital heart defect. Each CDR3 is given with its conserved first and last residue. A D gene is named only where the DNA matches it firmly. Clone size appears in some rows only: once, few, many, or a class for an expanded clone.

TRBD2,TRBV28,TRBJ2-1,.,CASSRAPGGGYNEQFF,TGTGCCAGCAGTCGGGCCCCGGGAGGGGGCTACAATGAGCAGTTCTTC
.,TRBV14,TRBJ1-1,.,CASSHKAGTNTEAFF,TGTGCCAGCAGCCATAAGGCGGGAACGAACACTGAAGCTTTCTTT
.,TRBV5-5,TRBJ2-7,.,CASSGKLRELTLLYEQYF,TGTGCCAGCAGCGGGAAACTTCGGGAACTGACCCTCTTATACGAGCAGTACTTC
.,TRBV15,TRBJ2-2,.,CATSRDFTGVSGELFF,TGTGCCACCAGCAGAGATTTCACGGGAGTGTCCGGGGAGCTGTTTTTT
.,TRBV5-4,TRBJ2-7,once,CASSPQGLLYEQYF,TGTGCCAGCAGCCCCCAGGGGCTTTTATACGAGCAGTACTTC
TRBD1,TRBV4-3,TRBJ1-1,.,CASSRKTDQGDTEAFF,TGCGCCAGCAGCCGGAAGACCGACCAGGGGGACACTGAAGCTTTCTTT
.,TRBV4-3,TRBJ1-2,.,CASSQDHRGNYGYTF,TGCGCCAGCAGCCAAGATCATCGAGGGAACTATGGCTACACCTTC
TRBD1,TRBV5-1,TRBJ1-6,.,CASSSSGTGKSPLHF,TGCGCCAGCAGCTCCTCGGGGACAGGGAAATCACCCCTCCACTTT
.,TRBV5-8,TRBJ2-7,.,CASSWDLGDRDRDNYEQYF,TGTGCCAGCAGCTGGGACTTGGGAGACCGGGACAGAGATAACTACGAGCAGTACTTC
TRBD1,TRBV5-1,TRBJ1-6,once,CASSSLTGKGYSPLHF,TGCGCCAGCAGCTCCTTGACAGGGAAAGGATATTCACCCCTCCACTTT
.,TRBV4-1,TRBJ2-7,.,CASSQVQGPYEQYF,TGCGCCAGCAGCCAAGTTCAGGGGCCCTACGAGCAGTACTTC
.,TRBV27,TRBJ1-6,.,CASSSRQIDNSPLHF,TGTGCCAGCAGTTCACGACAGATCGATAATTCACCCCTCCACTTT
TRBD2,TRBV5-4,TRBJ2-7,once,CASSLDHPTSENEQYF,TGTGCCAGCAGCTTAGATCATCCAACTAGCGAAAACGAGCAGTACTTC
.,TRBV6-5,TRBJ2-3,once,CASRLSGFSTDTQYF,TGTGCCAGCAGACTCTCGGGGTTTAGCACAGATACGCAGTATTTT
.,TRBV9,TRBJ2-3,.,CASSVTGLPGTDTQYF,TGTGCCAGCAGCGTAACCGGCCTACCGGGTACAGATACGCAGTATTTT
TRBD1,TRBV28,TRBJ1-1,.,CASSFGRVQDRTGRTEAFF,TGTGCCAGCAGTTTCGGGCGCGTGCAGGATCGGACAGGGAGGACTGAAGCTTTCTTT
.,TRBV6-5,TRBJ2-5,.,CASSSVGLETQYF,TGTGCCAGCAGTTCGGTGGGCCTGGAGACCCAGTACTTC
.,TRBV4-1,TRBJ1-1,once,CASSPPGNTEAFF,TGCGCCAGCAGCCCTCCAGGGAACACTGAAGCTTTCTTT
.,TRBV7-9,TRBJ1-1,.,CASSLFPMNTEAFF,TGTGCCAGCAGCTTATTCCCCATGAACACTGAAGCTTTCTTT
.,TRBV10-1,TRBJ2-1,.,CASSESATKTPYNEQFF,TGCGCCAGCAGTGAGTCGGCCACTAAGACTCCCTACAATGAGCAGTTCTTC
TRBD1,TRBV28,TRBJ1-2,.,CASGQGTYTF,TGTGCCAGCGGACAGGGTACGTACACCTTC
.,TRBV4-2,TRBJ1-5,.,CASSQNEGVQPQHF,TGTGCCAGCAGCCAGAACGAGGGGGTTCAGCCCCAGCATTTT
TRBD1,TRBV13,TRBJ2-5,few,CASSWTGQETQYF,TGTGCCAGCAGCTGGACAGGTCAAGAGACCCAGTACTTC
.,TRBV6-1,TRBJ1-1,.,CASSEEKARENTEAFF,TGTGCCAGCAGTGAAGAAAAAGCCAGGGAGAACACTGAAGCTTTCTTT
TRBD2,TRBV19,TRBJ2-3,.,CASSIPLGSGRPDTQYF,TGTGCCAGTAGTATCCCCCTGGGTAGCGGGAGGCCAGATACGCAGTATTTT
TRBD2,TRBV27,TRBJ2-2,.,CASSSRTSGHRTNTGELFF,TGTGCCAGCAGTTCCAGGACTAGCGGGCATAGAACGAACACCGGGGAGCTGTTTTTT
TRBD1,TRBV7-8,TRBJ1-5,.,CASSSFFGTGQWIQPQHF,TGTGCCAGCAGCTCCTTCTTCGGGACAGGGCAATGGATCCAGCCCCAGCATTTT
TRBD1,TRBV6-5,TRBJ2-7,.,CASSYSTGGDEQYF,TGTGCCAGCAGTTACTCGACAGGGGGCGACGAGCAGTACTTC
.,TRBV7-8,TRBJ1-3,.,CASSFRPGEAGESGNTIYF,TGTGCCAGCAGCTTTCGTCCAGGAGAAGCGGGGGAATCTGGAAACACCATATATTTT
TRBD2,TRBV28,TRBJ2-1,.,CASISSGSYNEQFF,TGTGCCAGCATATCTAGCGGGAGTTACAATGAGCAGTTCTTC
TRBD1,TRBV9,TRBJ2-1,.,CASTRGRLYNEQFF,TGTGCCAGCACGAGGGGGCGATTATACAATGAGCAGTTCTTC
TRBD1,TRBV19,TRBJ2-7,.,CATQGPFYEQYF,TGTGCCACACAGGGGCCATTCTACGAGCAGTACTTC